The sequence of this TCR beta chain was determined in a study of breast tumors, draining lymph nodes, adjacent tissues. Study-level points and caveats: Luminal-like breast cancer showed significantly higher tumor–nontumor repertoire similarity than basal-like. Compared with lymph nodes, tumors were less diverse; compared with nontumor tissue, more.

From the multiplex PCR reads, TCRdb called clonotypes with MiXCR, one entry per CDR3 protein. The sample shows about 100,000 distinct CDR3 sequences, 21% of them seen only once. This clonotype was seen repeatedly, ten times or more. Its target is unknown. Samples came from axillary lymph nodes draining the breast cancer. The source is a female donor with breast cancer. Some clones in this sample may be carry-over from other donors' samples. Sample: axillary lymph node tissue.

CDR3 bases: TGTGCCAGCAGCACACAGGGGACAGATACGCAGTATTTT. It encodes CASSTQGTDTQYF. This chain connects TRBV4-2 to TRBJ2-3; 7 bases map to TRBD1. J was trimmed by 3 bases and V by 5 bases; bases with no gene match: 2. Looked up from germline, CDR1 is LGHNA and CDR2 is YNFKEQ. The CDR3 extends over 13 amino acids.